These 11 T cell receptor delta chains were all obtained from the same sample, sequenced in a study of gamma-delta T cells after stem cell transplantation (dated by TCRdb to 2016 to 2017). Libraries were built with RT-PCR. TCRdb shows the sequencer as Illumina MiSeq. Clones were re-identified by TCRdb from the public reads with CATT, and rows with the same DNA were merged. The table for this sample lists around 1,700 delta-chain clones; 1.5% to 2% of them were counted only once. The ten largest clones represent around 66% of the sample. The sequencing input was gamma-delta T cells. The origin of the receptors is a human donor. It is not recorded whose cells these are; they may come from a transplant donor.

Concerning this clone: The protein given by TCRdb reflects a much larger clone and differs at residue 8 from this DNA's translation, likely from a read error; the protein shown is the DNA's translation. The chain uses TRDV2 and TRDJ1, with 8 bases matching TRDD3. Germline lookup yields CDR1 GEAIGNYY and CDR2 EKD. Trimming at V came to 2 bases and at J to 12 bases, leaving 16 bases not matched to a gene. The CDR3 length is 15 residues. CDR3 amino acids: CACDNVLRDTGRFIF. The DNA of the CDR3 is TGTGCCTGTGACAACGTACTGAGGGATACGGGACGGTTCATCTTT.

By proportion, this clone is medium-sized. A read error is likely here: a far larger clone is one base away. Other DNA sequences in this sample translate to the same CDR3. The rearrangement uses TRDV2 and TRDJ1; 7 nucleotides agree with TRDD3. The CDR3 is 15 amino acids. Germline assignment: CDR1 GEAIGNYY and CDR2 EKD. CDR3 nucleotide sequence: TGTGCCTGTGACACGCTGGGGGCCTACACCGATAAGCTCATCTTT. This sequence encodes CACDTLGAYTDKLIF.

This clone was counted only a few times. A read error may account for a junction end that differs from germline. Other DNA variants within this sample encode the same CDR3. The V call is TRDV2, the J call TRDJ1, with 12 bases identical to TRDD3. The length of the CDR3 is 15 residues. From germline, CDR1 is GEAIGNYY and CDR2 EKD. CDR3 DNA sequence: TGTGCCTGTGACACCCTACTGGGGGATACCGGTAAACTCATCTTT. This gives the protein CACDTLLGDTGKLIF.

This clone was recorded a few times. This probably arose from a read error, given a far larger clone one base away. CDR3 residues: CACGALLGAYTDKLIF. CDR3 in DNA: TGTGCCTGTGGCGCTTTACTGGGGGCGTACACCGATAAACTCATCTTT. The V and J genes are TRDV2 and TRDJ1; 8 positions match TRDD3. This CDR3 is 16 amino acids long. V lost 5 bases, J lost 0 bases, and 10 bases stayed unmatched. Looked up from germline, CDR1 is GEAIGNYY and CDR2 is EKD.

In this sample, this clone turned up a few times. This sequence is one base from a far larger clone and is likely a read error. The identical CDR3 is also encoded by other nucleotide sequences in the sample. The chain is built from TRDV2 and TRDJ1, with a tentative D call TRDD3 (5 bases). Germline CDR1 and CDR2: GEAIGNYY and EKD. The CDR3 runs 24 residues. CDR3 protein: CACDPVIEGGSLSHTGKYTDKLIF. The CDR3 coding sequence is TGTGCCTGTGACCCCGTAATCGAAGGGGGGTCTCTTTCCCACACCGGGAAGTACACCGATAAGCTCATCTTT.

In its sample, this clone ranks as medium-sized (0.01 to 0.1%). A far larger clone is only one base removed, so a read error is likely. The identical CDR3 is also encoded by other nucleotide sequences in the sample. The genes are TRDV3 and TRDJ1, with TRDD3 matching over 10 bases. The CDR3 length is 21 residues. From germline, CDR1 is TVYSNPD and CDR2 GDNSRS (reference sequence). The trim removed 4 bases at V and 1 base at J, leaving 27 bases unmatched. Written as DNA, the CDR3 is TGTGCCTCCACTCCCTCCGAGGTACTGGGGGATCTTCGGGTGGGCACCGATAAACTCATCTTT. Amino acids: CASTPSEVLGDLRVGTDKLIF.

There are a few counts of this clone. This rearrangement joins TRDV2 to TRDJ3, with 12 bases aligning to TRDD3. CDR3 length: 22 amino acids. Germline-derived CDR1 and CDR2 are GEAIGNYY and EKD. Trimming took 3 bases from V and 0 from J; bases not matched to a gene: 14. CDR3: CACDGLLGDTIPSSWDTRQMFF. Here the CDR3 DNA reads TGTGCCTGTGACGGCCTACTGGGGGATACTATCCCCAGCTCCTGGGACACCCGACAGATGTTTTTC.

By share, this clone ranks as large. The chain combines TRDV2 with TRDJ1, with D maybe TRDD3 (5 bases). Trimming stripped 3 bases from V and 2 bases from J, with 24 bases between. The CDR3 totals 18 residues. Germline assignment: CDR1 GEAIGNYY and CDR2 EKD. DNA for the CDR3: TGTGCCTGTGACTCTGTGGCAGGGGGGCCGGATAAAACCGATAAACTCATCTTT. Translation: CACDSVAGGPDKTDKLIF.

This clone has more than one count but fewer than ten. The TCRdb protein comes from a much larger clone and disagrees with this DNA's translation at residue 17, likely due to a read error; the protein given here is derived from the DNA. This chain connects TRDV2 to TRDJ3; 13 nucleotides agree with TRDD3. Germline assignment: CDR1 GEAIGNYY and CDR2 EKD. This CDR3 region has 22 residues. This chain's CDR3 is CACDGLLGDTHPSSWDARQMFF. For the CDR3, the DNA is TGTGCCTGTGACGGCCTACTGGGGGATACGCATCCTAGCTCCTGGGACGCCCGACAGATGTTTTTC.

A few counts support this clone. V usage is TRDV2 and J usage is TRDJ1; 12 bases are shared with TRDD3. The CDR3 contains 18 residues. CDR1 GEAIGNYY and CDR2 EKD come from the germline V gene. With V trimmed by 1 base and J by 0 bases, 8 bases remained unmatched. CDR3 region: CACDTLGDTKEDTDKLIF. For the CDR3, the DNA is TGTGCCTGTGACACGCTGGGGGATACGAAGGAGGACACCGATAAACTCATCTTT.

Concerning this clone itself: TCRdb's entry gives the protein of a much larger clone, which mismatches this DNA's translation at residue 16, likely from a read error; the protein reported here is translated from the DNA. This chain links TRDV1 with TRDJ1, with 9 positions matching TRDD2. V gave up 6 bases and J gave up 3 bases; unmatched junction bases: 26. The CDR3 consists of 21 residues. From germline, CDR1 is TSWWSYY and CDR2 QGS. Written as DNA, the CDR3 is TGTGCTCTTGGCCCTTTACCTTCCTACCGCATCCAAATGCGGAGGGCCGATAAACTCATCTTT. It encodes CALGPLPSYRIQMRRADKLIF.